Presented here are 29 T cell receptor beta chains from one specimen sequenced in a study of breast tumors, draining lymph nodes, adjacent tissues. MiXCR, applied by TCRdb to the multiplex PCR reads, yields one record per CDR3 protein. The sample has approximately 13,000 distinct CDR3 sequences, 45% to 50% seen once. Material: tumor-adjacent breast tissue. These receptors originate from a female donor with breast cancer. Some clones in this sample may be carry-over from other donors' samples.

This clonotype was seen ten or more times. The CDR3 DNA reads as TGTGCCAGCAGCTCCGGGACAGGGGGAACCCTTATCCACTTT. It codes for CASSSGTGGTLIHF. The chain carries TRBV7-8 and TRBJ1-6; TRBD1 agrees at 11 bases. The V segment lost 4 bases and the J segment 17 bases; nucleotides outside the gene matches: 10. Germline loops: CDR1 SGHVS, CDR2 FQNEAQ. This CDR3 has 14 amino acids.

This chain connects TRBV7-4 to TRBJ1-4, with unresolved D. In germline, CDR1 is SGHVT, CDR2 SQSDAQ. Trimming removed 5 bases at V and 16 bases at J, with 17 bases between. This CDR3 has 12 amino acids. The CDR3 region has the DNA TGTGCCAGCAGCACAGCTAGACGTAGGGCGTTTTTT. Its translation is CASSTARRRAFF.

The chain couples TRBV5-5 to TRBJ1-3; D possibly corresponds to TRBD1 (5 bases). The CDR3 sequence is 15 residues long. CDR1 and CDR2 from the germline V gene are SGHKS and YYEKEE (reference sequence). The V and J ends lost 4 bases and 2 bases respectively, with 13 bases between them. Here the CDR3 DNA reads TGTGCCAGCAGCGAGGATTTGGGGGCTGGAAACACCATATATTTT. Translating gives CASSEDLGAGNTIYF.

The J gene is TRBJ2-7, the V gene TRBV12-3 or TRBV12-4; D not resolved. V was trimmed by 6 bases and J by 3 bases, leaving 12 bases between them. The CDR3 covers 13 residues. CDR3 protein: CASRPGQNYEQYF. CDR3 DNA: TGTGCCAGCAGACCCGGCCAAAACTACGAGCAGTACTTC.

Ten or more counts support this clonotype. A much larger clone lies a single base off, so this may be a read error. The V call is TRBV20-1, the J call TRBJ2-5, with a tentative D call TRBD1 (7 bases). From germline, CDR1 is DFQATT and CDR2 SNEGSKA (reference sequence). The CDR3 spans 18 residues. V was cut by 2 bases and J by 6 bases, with 28 bases left in between. The CDR3 sequence is CSARRGLGGTEGAKTQYF. The DNA for the CDR3 is TGCAGTGCTAGAAGGGGGTTGGGCGGGACTGAGGGGGCGAAGACCCAGTACTTC.

Points on this clonotype: A read error may account for a junction end that differs from germline. This chain links TRBV9 with TRBJ1-5; 7 positions match TRBD1. This CDR3 spans 14 amino acids. Per germline, CDR1 SGDLS and CDR2 YYNGEE. As DNA, the CDR3 is TGTGCCAGCAGCGCTGGGACAGTTAGTCAGCCCCAGCCTTTT. Translated, it gives CASSAGTVSQPQPF.

This chain connects TRBV9 to TRBJ2-1; TRBD2 might be the D (6 bases). V gave up 0 bases and J gave up 12 bases, with 25 bases separating them. Germline-derived CDR1 and CDR2 are SGDLS and YYNGEE. The length of the CDR3 is 17 residues. The CDR3, as DNA: TGTGCCAGCAGCGTAGATTGGACCGGGAGCCTCCTTTGTGGGCAGTTCTTC. As protein: CASSVDWTGSLLCGQFF.

The table lists this clonotype with a few counts. The chain carries TRBV2 and TRBJ1-4; possibly TRBD1 for D (5 bases). Trimming shortened V by 3 bases and J by 7 bases, and 12 bases separated the two germline ends. CDR1 is SNHLY and CDR2 is FYNNEI in the germline V gene. This CDR3 has 14 amino acids. The CDR3 DNA sequence: TGTGCCAGCAGTGACAGGGAGGTTTTTGAAAAACTGTTTTTT. Encoded protein: CASSDREVFEKLFF.

There are many counts of this clonotype. A read error is possible here, since a much larger clone lies one base away. This CDR3 fails to terminate in the conserved phenylalanine or tryptophan, so it likely reflects a read error. V and J are TRBV9 and TRBJ2-1; 8 nucleotides agree with TRBD2. V lost 4 bases and J lost 9; bases outside the gene matches: 6. Germline lookup yields CDR1 SGDLS and CDR2 YYNGEE. The CDR3 spans 13 residues. CDR3 protein: CASSLKRGSEQFS. Written as DNA, the CDR3 is TGTGCCAGCAGCCTAAAGCGGGGGAGTGAGCAGTTCTCC.

The CDR3 DNA reads as TGTGCCAGCAGCTTTTGCGGGGAAGGGACCCAGTACTTC. Protein sequence: CASSFCGEGTQYF. This sequence joins TRBV7-3 and TRBJ2-5; D might be TRBD2 (6 bases). V lost 3 bases and J 7 bases, leaving 12 bases between the germline ends. CDR3 length equals 13 residues. Germline V gene data show CDR1 as SGHTA and CDR2 as FQGTGA.

The V and J genes are TRBV19 and TRBJ2-2; 11 nucleotides align to TRBD2. With 5 bases clipped from V and 4 bases from J, the junction kept 6 bases outside the gene matches. The CDR3 is made up of 16 amino acids. In germline, CDR1 is LNHDA, CDR2 SQIVND (reference sequence). The CDR3 spells CASSARSGRATGELFF. CDR3 nucleotides: TGTGCCAGTAGTGCCCGTAGCGGGAGGGCCACCGGGGAGCTGTTTTTT.

The chain is built from TRBV20-1 and TRBJ2-3, with 12 bases lining up with TRBD2. The germline V gene has CDR1 DFQATT and CDR2 SNEGSKA (reference sequence). The CDR3 has 13 residues. Unmatched junction bases numbered 5, after V lost 3 bases and J lost 10 bases. CDR3 in DNA: TGCAGTGCTAGGACTAGCGGGGGTCTCCCGCAGTATTTT. Residues: CSARTSGGLPQYF.

As for this clonotype: Because the CDR3's place on the DNA is in doubt, the DNA is left out and the CDR3 is given as listed by TCRdb. This chain connects TRBV9 to TRBJ2-2; the D call of TRBD2 is as the table states it, not checked on the DNA. Inclusive of both ends, the CDR3 amounts to 24 amino acids. Germline CDR1 and CDR2: SGDLS and YYNGEE. The CDR3 reads CASSVNSVLSSYNEQFFGPGELFF.

This sequence joins TRBV7-8 and TRBJ1-5; 7 positions match TRBD1. V trimming: 0 bases; J trimming: 14 bases; junction bases outside the gene matches: 13. This CDR3 contains 15 residues. Germline assignment: CDR1 SGHVS and CDR2 FQNEAQ. CDR3 sequence (DNA): TGTGCCAGCAGCTTAGCGCCGGGACAGATAATCTACGAGCATTTT. It translates to CASSLAPGQIIYEHF. The full variable domain, with the rest looked up from reference TRBV7-8 and TRBJ1-5, is GAGVSQSPRYKVAKRGQDVALRCDPISGHVSLFWYQQALGQGPEFLTYFQNEAQLDKSGLPSDRFFAERPEGSVSTLKIQRTQQEDSAVYLCASSLAPGQIIYEHFGDGTRLSIL.

About this clonotype: Sequence at one end of the junction differs from germline and may be a read error. This chain joins TRBV4-1 and TRBJ2-1; D is undetermined. In germline, CDR1 is MGHRA, CDR2 YSYEKL. This CDR3 is 13 amino acids long. This CDR3 reads CANSQDYLNEQFF. The DNA for the CDR3 is TGCGCCAACAGCCAAGATTACCTGAATGAGCAGTTCTTC.

The chain employs TRBV9 and TRBJ1-3, with D hard to call. The CDR3 is made up of 12 amino acids. Germline V gives CDR1 SGDLS, CDR2 YYNGEE. Between the trimmed V and J ends, which lost 4 bases and 2 bases, there was a span of 4 bases. CDR3 protein: CASSRAGNTIYF. The CDR3 DNA sequence: TGTGCCAGCAGCAGGGCTGGAAACACCATATATTTT.

V usage is TRBV11-2 and J usage is TRBJ1-2; D uncertain. V lost 1 base to trimming and J lost 9 bases, with 3 bases between them. The germline V gene encodes CDR1 SGHAT and CDR2 FQNNGV. The CDR3 covers 10 residues. CDR3 nucleotides: TGTGCCAGCAGCTTAGTCAGCTACACCTTC. As protein: CASSLVSYTF.

Within the sample, this clonotype is large. This chain connects TRBV4-2 to TRBJ2-1; D possibly matches TRBD1 or TRBD2 (5 bases each). Germline CDR1 and CDR2: LGHNA and YNFKEQ. The CDR3 loop spans 14 amino acids. The germline V and J ends were trimmed by 0 bases and 8 bases, with 11 bases remaining between them. CDR3 protein: CASSQDQGVDEQFF. DNA of the CDR3: TGTGCCAGCAGCCAAGACCAGGGAGTCGATGAGCAGTTCTTC.

In its sample, this clonotype was seen many times. The chain employs TRBV7-3 and TRBJ2-1; D is unresolved. Per the germline V gene, CDR1 is SGHTA and CDR2 is FQGTGA. CDR3 length: 13 amino acids. Trimming shortened V by 5 bases and J by 15 bases, and 20 bases separated the two germline ends. The CDR3 bases are TGTGCCAGCAGCCAGTCGGTAACTCATAATCCGTTCTTC. This gives the protein CASSQSVTHNPFF.

At least ten counts were recorded for this clonotype. The junction differs from germline at one of its ends, possibly a read error. The rearrangement links TRBV29-1 to TRBJ2-5, with 8 bases matching TRBD2. This CDR3 is built from 13 residues. Germline V gene lookup returns CDR1 SQVTM and CDR2 ANQGSEA. For the CDR3, the DNA is TGCAGCGTCGTAGCGGGGCCAAGTGAGACCCAGCACTTC. This sequence encodes CSVVAGPSETQHF.

The chain recombines TRBV13 with TRBJ2-2; 7 positions agree with TRBD1. V shed 3 bases, J shed 6 bases, and the junction held 7 bases outside the gene matches. The CDR3 spans 15 residues. Per germline, CDR1 PRHDT and CDR2 FYEKMQ (reference sequence). The CDR3 DNA is TGTGCCAGCAGCTTGACTACCCAGGGGGCCGGGGAGCTGTTTTTT. This sequence encodes CASSLTTQGAGELFF.

Notes on this clonotype: Germline and junction disagree at one end, which may indicate a read error. This chain uses TRBV11-2 with TRBJ1-3; 7 bases match TRBD1. Germline lookup yields CDR1 SGHAT and CDR2 FQNNGV. The CDR3 contains 14 residues. CDR3 region: CASSPPRGGNAIYF. The CDR3 nucleotides read TGTGCCAGCAGCCCCCCCAGGGGGGGAAACGCCATATATTTT.

This clonotype showed up many times. The V and J genes are TRBV19 and TRBJ1-4; the D is unclear. This CDR3 has 10 amino acids. V was clipped by 7 bases and J by 5 bases, with 2 bases between them. Germline loops: CDR1 LNHDA, CDR2 SQIVND (reference sequence). In nucleotides, the CDR3 is TGTGCCAGTAAAAATGAAAAACTGTTTTTT. Protein: CASKNEKLFF.

This clonotype was picked up many times. CDR3 protein: CASSQGFFQPQHF. The CDR3 nucleotides are TGCGCCAGCAGCCAAGGTTTTTTCCAGCCCCAGCATTTT. The chain is built from TRBV4-3 and TRBJ1-5, with D hard to call. Germline lookup yields CDR1 LGHNA and CDR2 YSLEER. Trimming stripped 1 base from V and 7 bases from J, with 8 bases between. CDR3 length: 13 residues.

The genes are TRBV15 and TRBJ2-1, with D perhaps given as TRBD1 or TRBD2 (6 bases each). The germline V gene has CDR1 LNHNV and CDR2 YYDKDF (reference sequence). This CDR3 has 16 residues. Trimming pared 3 bases from V and 8 bases from J, leaving 20 bases between. The CDR3 region is CATSSVGGLTMDEQFF. CDR3 DNA: TGTGCCACCAGCAGCGTAGGGGGACTCACAATGGATGAGCAGTTCTTC.

The V call is TRBV7-3, the J call TRBJ2-1; D is possibly TRBD1 or TRBD2 (6 bases each). The CDR3 sequence is 14 residues long. V was clipped by 4 bases and J by 4 bases, with 11 bases between them. Germline loops: CDR1 SGHTA, CDR2 FQGTGA. Written as DNA, the CDR3 is TGTGCCAGCAGCTCGGGGGCGCAATACAATGAGCAGTTCTTC. It specifies CASSSGAQYNEQFF.

This clonotype was counted many times. A much larger clone differs by one base, so this may be a read error. The chain uses TRBV12-3 or TRBV12-4 and TRBJ2-7, with D hard to call. This CDR3 contains 15 residues. Trimming left V 7 bases short and J 3 bases short, with 19 bases between. The CDR3 loop is CASKHQGFIGYEQYF. The CDR3 bases are TGTGCCAGCAAACACCAAGGGTTTATCGGCTACGAGCAGTACTTC.

The rearrangement uses TRBV9 and TRBJ2-2, with 12 bases aligning to TRBD1. Germline values: CDR1 SGDLS, CDR2 YYNGEE. There are 16 residues in the CDR3. J gave up 4 bases and V 6 bases, and 7 bases lay outside the gene matches. The CDR3 DNA is TGTGCCAGCACTCGGGGACAGGGGGCAGGCACCGGGGAGCTGTTTTTT. Its protein is CASTRGQGAGTGELFF.

This chain connects TRBV6-5 to TRBJ2-5, with TRBD2 matching 7 bases. The V gene's germline CDR1 is MNHEY and CDR2 SVGAGI. CDR3 size: 12 residues. V lost 7 bases to trimming and J lost 6 bases; unmatched junction nucleotides: 5. In DNA, the CDR3 is TGTGCCAGCACGAGCGGGATAAAGACCCAGTACTTC. Encoded protein: CASTSGIKTQYF.